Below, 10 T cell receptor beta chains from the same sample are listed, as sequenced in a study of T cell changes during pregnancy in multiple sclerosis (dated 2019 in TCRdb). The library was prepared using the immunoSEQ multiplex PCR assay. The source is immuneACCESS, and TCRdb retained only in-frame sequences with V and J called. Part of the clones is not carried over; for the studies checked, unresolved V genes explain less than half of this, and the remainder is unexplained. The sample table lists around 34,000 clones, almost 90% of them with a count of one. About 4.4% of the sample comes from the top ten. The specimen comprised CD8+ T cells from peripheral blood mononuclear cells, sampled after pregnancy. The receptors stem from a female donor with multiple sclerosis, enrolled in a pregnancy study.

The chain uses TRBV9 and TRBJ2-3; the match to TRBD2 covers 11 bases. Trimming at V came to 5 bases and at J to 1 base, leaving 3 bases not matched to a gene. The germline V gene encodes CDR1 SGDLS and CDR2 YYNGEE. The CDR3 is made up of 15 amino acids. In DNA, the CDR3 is TGTGCCAGCAGACCGACTAGCGGGGGCACAGATACGCAGTATTTT. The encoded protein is CASRPTSGGTDTQYF.

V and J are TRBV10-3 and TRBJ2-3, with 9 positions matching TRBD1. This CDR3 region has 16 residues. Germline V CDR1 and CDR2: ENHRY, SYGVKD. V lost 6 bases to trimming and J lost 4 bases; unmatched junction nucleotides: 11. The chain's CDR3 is CAIRGTGPPGADTQYF. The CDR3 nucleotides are TGTGCCATCAGGGGGACAGGGCCCCCCGGTGCAGATACGCAGTATTTT.

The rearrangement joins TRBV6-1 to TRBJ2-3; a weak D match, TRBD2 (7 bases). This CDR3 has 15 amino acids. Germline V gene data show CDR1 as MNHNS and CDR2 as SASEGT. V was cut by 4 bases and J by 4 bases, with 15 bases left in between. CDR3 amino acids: CASSVEGGRADTQYF. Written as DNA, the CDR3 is TGTGCCAGCAGTGTGGAGGGGGGGAGGGCAGATACGCAGTATTTT.

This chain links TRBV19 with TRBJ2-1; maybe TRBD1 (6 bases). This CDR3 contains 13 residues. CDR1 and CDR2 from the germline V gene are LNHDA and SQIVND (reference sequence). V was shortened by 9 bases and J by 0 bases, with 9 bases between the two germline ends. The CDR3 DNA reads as TGTGCCAGCCTAGGGGGCTCCTACAATGAGCAGTTCTTC. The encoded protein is CASLGGSYNEQFF.

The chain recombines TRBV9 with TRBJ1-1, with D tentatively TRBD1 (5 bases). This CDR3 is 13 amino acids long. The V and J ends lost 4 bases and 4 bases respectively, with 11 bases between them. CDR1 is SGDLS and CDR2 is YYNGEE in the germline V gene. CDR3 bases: TGTGCCAGCAGCTCCATGGGGGGCACTGAAGCTTTCTTT. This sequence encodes CASSSMGGTEAFF.

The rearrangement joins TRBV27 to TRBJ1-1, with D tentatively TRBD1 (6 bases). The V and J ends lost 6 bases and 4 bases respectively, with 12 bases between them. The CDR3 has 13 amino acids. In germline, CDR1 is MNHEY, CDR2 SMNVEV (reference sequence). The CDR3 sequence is CASRLGGTTEAFF. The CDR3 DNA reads TGTGCCAGCAGATTAGGGGGGACCACTGAAGCTTTCTTT.

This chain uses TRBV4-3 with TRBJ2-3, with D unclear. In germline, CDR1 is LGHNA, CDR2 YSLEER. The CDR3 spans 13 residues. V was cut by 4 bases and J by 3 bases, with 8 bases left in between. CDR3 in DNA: TGCGCCAGCAGCCTACTCCTAACAGATACGCAGTATTTT. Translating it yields CASSLLLTDTQYF.

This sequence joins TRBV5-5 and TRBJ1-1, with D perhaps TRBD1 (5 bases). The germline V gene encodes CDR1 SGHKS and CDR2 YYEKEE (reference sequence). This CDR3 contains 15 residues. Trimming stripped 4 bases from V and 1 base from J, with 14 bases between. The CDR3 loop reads CASSRRDSQNTEAFF. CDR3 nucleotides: TGTGCCAGCAGCCGACGGGACTCTCAGAACACTGAAGCTTTCTTT.

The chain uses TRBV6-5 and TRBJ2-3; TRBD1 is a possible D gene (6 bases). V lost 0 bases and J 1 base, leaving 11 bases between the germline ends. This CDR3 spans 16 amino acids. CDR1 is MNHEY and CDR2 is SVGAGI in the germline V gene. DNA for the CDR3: TGTGCCAGCAGTTACTCAACAGGGCCCCGCACAGATACGCAGTATTTT. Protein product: CASSYSTGPRTDTQYF.

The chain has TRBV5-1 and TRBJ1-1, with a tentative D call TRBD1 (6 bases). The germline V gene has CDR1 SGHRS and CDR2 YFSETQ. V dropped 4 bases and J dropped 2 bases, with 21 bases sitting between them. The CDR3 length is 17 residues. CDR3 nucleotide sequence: TGCGCCAGCAGCCCCCACCGGGACAATCATCTAAACACTGAAGCTTTCTTT. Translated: CASSPHRDNHLNTEAFF.